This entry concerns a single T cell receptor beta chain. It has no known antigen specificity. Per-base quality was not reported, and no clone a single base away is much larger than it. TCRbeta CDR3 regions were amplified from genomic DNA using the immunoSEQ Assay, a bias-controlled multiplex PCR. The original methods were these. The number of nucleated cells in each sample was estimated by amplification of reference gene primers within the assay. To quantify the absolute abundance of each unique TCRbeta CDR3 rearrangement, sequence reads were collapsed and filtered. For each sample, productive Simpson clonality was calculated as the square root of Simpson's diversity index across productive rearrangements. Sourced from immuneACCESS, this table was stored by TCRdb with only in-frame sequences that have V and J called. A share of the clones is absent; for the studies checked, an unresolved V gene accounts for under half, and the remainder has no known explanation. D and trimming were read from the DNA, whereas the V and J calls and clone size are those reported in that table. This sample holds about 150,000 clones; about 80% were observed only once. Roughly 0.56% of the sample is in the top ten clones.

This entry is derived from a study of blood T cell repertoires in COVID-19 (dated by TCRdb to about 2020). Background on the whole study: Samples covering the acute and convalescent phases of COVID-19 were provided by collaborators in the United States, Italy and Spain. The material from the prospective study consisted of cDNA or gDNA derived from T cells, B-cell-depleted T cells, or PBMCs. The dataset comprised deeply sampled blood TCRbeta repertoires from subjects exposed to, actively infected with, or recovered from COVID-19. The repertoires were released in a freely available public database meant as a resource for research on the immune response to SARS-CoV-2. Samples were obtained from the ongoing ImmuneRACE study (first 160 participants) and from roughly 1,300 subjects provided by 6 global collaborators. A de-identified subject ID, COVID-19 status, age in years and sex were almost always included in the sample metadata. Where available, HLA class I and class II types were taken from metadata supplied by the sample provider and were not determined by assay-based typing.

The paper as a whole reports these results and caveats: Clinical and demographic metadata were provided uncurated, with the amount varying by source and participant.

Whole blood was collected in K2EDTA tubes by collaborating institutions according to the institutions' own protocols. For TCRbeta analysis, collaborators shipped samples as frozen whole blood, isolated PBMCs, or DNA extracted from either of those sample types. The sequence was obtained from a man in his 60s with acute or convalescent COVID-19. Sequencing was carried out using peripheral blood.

The DNA sequence is given as TGTGCCAGTAGTATAGCGGTCGGACGTCTGTGGTCGAGCAGGGCGAACTATGGCTACACCTTC. Its coded protein is CASSIAVGRLWSSRANYGYTF. The receptor chain draws on TRBV19 and TRBJ1-2; a weak D assignment points to TRBD1 (5 bases agree). The germline ends are 29 bases apart after V is trimmed by 1 base and J by 2 bases. Counted from cysteine to phenylalanine, this CDR3 has 21 amino acids. The only DNA kept is the CDR3, 63 bases in frame from the first base. The germline V gene (reference sequence) supplies CDR1 LNHDA and CDR2 SQIVND.